The 29 T cell receptor beta chains below come from one sample, sequenced in a study of blood T cells in healthy people across ages. A second 7 to 11 cycle PCR used barcoded and J-beta primers. TCRdb redid the calling of the 5' RACE reads with MiXCR, one entry per CDR3 protein. The profile covers roughly 1,300,000 distinct CDR3 sequences, with approximately 59% appearing a single time and 6.5% to 8.5% taken by the ten largest. The specimen sequenced was blood. Every receptor here comes from a man between 18 and 35 years old in good health.

There are a few counts of this clonotype. The gene calls are TRBV11-2 and TRBJ1-1; unclear D gene. This CDR3 comprises 12 residues. CDR1 and CDR2 from the germline V gene are SGHAT and FQNNGV. Trimming pared 5 bases from V and 11 bases from J, leaving 15 bases between. CDR3 amino acids: CASSPRGLEAFF. The CDR3 DNA reads TGTGCCAGCAGCCCTCGAGGTCTTGAGGCTTTCTTT.

A few counts support this clonotype. The rearrangement uses TRBV7-2 and TRBJ2-1; D unclear. The CDR3 covers 15 residues. The germline gives CDR1 SGHTA, CDR2 FQGNSA. Trimming cost V 1 base and J 2 bases, with 9 bases left between them. The CDR3 bases are TGTGCCAGCAGCTTAGGTAGAGAAACCTACAATGAGCAGTTCTTC. It translates to CASSLGRETYNEQFF.

The V gene is TRBV27, the J gene TRBJ2-3; 14 positions agree with TRBD2. Germline loops: CDR1 MNHEY, CDR2 SMNVEV (reference sequence). The V segment lost 5 bases and the J segment 7 bases; nucleotides outside the gene matches: 5. The CDR3 totals 15 residues. In DNA, the CDR3 is TGTGCCAGCAGTCCCGGGACTAGCGGGAGAAATACGCAGTATTTT. It codes for CASSPGTSGRNTQYF.

The sample holds a few counts of this clonotype. This rearrangement joins TRBV12-3 or TRBV12-4 to TRBJ1-2, with D unresolved. The CDR3 has 14 amino acids. Trimming removed 3 bases from V and 5 bases from J, with 13 bases in between. CDR3 sequence (DNA): TGTGCCAGCAGTTTGGGTCCGCGAATTTATGGCTACACCTTC. Translated: CASSLGPRIYGYTF.

This chain links TRBV11-2 with TRBJ1-2; 10 positions match TRBD1. Trimming cost V 3 bases and J 4 bases; bases outside gene matches: 8. Germline values: CDR1 SGHAT, CDR2 FQNNGV. The length of the CDR3 is 16 residues. The CDR3: CASSLVGTGVPYGYTF. DNA for the CDR3: TGTGCCAGCAGCTTGGTAGGGACAGGGGTCCCCTATGGCTACACCTTC.

This clonotype showed up just a few times. The chain is built from TRBV11-1 and TRBJ2-3; D is possibly TRBD1 (6 bases). Germline values: CDR1 SGHAT, CDR2 FQDESV (reference sequence). The CDR3 is made up of 14 amino acids. V lost 5 bases and J lost 2, with 11 bases in between. The DNA of the CDR3 is TGTGCCAGCAGCGCAGGGGACCCCACAGATACGCAGTATTTT. Its translation is CASSAGDPTDTQYF.

This clonotype appeared a few times. V usage is TRBV18 and J usage is TRBJ2-5, with 8 bases matching TRBD1. Germline CDR1 and CDR2: KGHSH and LQKENI. V shed 3 bases and J 2 bases; nucleotides not matched to a gene: 2. This CDR3 contains 14 residues. The DNA of the CDR3 is TGTGCCAGCTCACCGGACAGGGATCAAGAGACCCAGTACTTC. The encoded protein is CASSPDRDQETQYF.

Only a few counts were recorded for this clonotype. V and J are TRBV12-3 or TRBV12-4 and TRBJ1-5; tentatively, D is TRBD1 (6 bases). V was trimmed by 7 bases and J by 6 bases, leaving 16 bases between them. CDR3 length equals 14 residues. CDR3 bases: TGTGCCAGCAAGGTGGGGGGGGCAAGTCAGCCCCAGCATTTT. It translates to CASKVGGASQPQHF.

The chain links TRBV14 to TRBJ2-1; maybe TRBD1 (6 bases). Germline V gene data show CDR1 as SGHDN and CDR2 as FVKESK. V lost 1 base, J lost 9 bases, and 19 bases lay in between. The CDR3 runs to 16 residues. CDR3 DNA: TGTGCCAGCAGCCAAGTAAGGGGGATTCCTAACCGTGAGCAGTTCTTC. Translating gives CASSQVRGIPNREQFF. Based on the CDR3 plus reference TRBV14 and TRBJ2-1, the full variable domain is EAGVTQFPSHSVIEKGQTVTLRCDPISGHDNLYWYRRVMGKEIKFLLHFVKESKQDESGMPNNRFLAERTGGTYSTLKVQPAELEDSGVYFCASSQVRGIPNREQFFGPGTRLTVL.

A few counts support this clonotype. The chain employs TRBV20-1 and TRBJ2-1, with TRBD1 matching 9 bases. The CDR3 covers 14 residues. The germline gives CDR1 DFQATT, CDR2 SNEGSKA (reference sequence). Trimming took 6 bases from V and 7 from J; bases not matched to a gene: 10. The CDR3 bases are TGCAGTGCCCTCACAGGGGGCGTTCTTAATGAGCAGTTCTTC. It encodes CSALTGGVLNEQFF.

The chain has TRBV12-3 or TRBV12-4 and TRBJ2-3; no clear D. V shed 0 bases and J shed 10 bases, with 8 bases lying between them. This CDR3 region has 12 residues. The CDR3 DNA reads as TGTGCCAGCAGTTTAGCGAAGAACGCGCAGTATTTT. Its protein is CASSLAKNAQYF.

This chain uses TRBV12-3 or TRBV12-4 with TRBJ1-2, with 7 bases that match TRBD1. After removal of 5 bases from V and 8 bases from J, the junction contained 8 bases not matched to a gene. The CDR3 loop spans 13 amino acids. The CDR3 spells CASSLDRVGGYTF. The CDR3 nucleotides are TGTGCCAGCAGTCTCGACAGGGTGGGCGGCTACACCTTC.

This clonotype was picked up a small number of times. The V call is TRBV4-1, the J call TRBJ1-2; the D gene is possibly TRBD1 (6 bases). CDR3 length: 15 residues. Trimming shortened V by 1 base and J by 8 bases, and 17 bases separated the two germline ends. The germline V gene encodes CDR1 MGHRA and CDR2 YSYEKL. For the CDR3, the DNA is TGCGCCAGCAGCCAAGTAACAGGGAGTCCTTTGGGCTACACCTTC. Protein: CASSQVTGSPLGYTF.

V and J are TRBV7-2 and TRBJ2-5, with a weak D call TRBD1 (6 bases). The J call may be incorrect, as the DNA end agrees better with TRBJ2-7. Germline values: CDR1 SGHTA, CDR2 FQGNSA. The CDR3 totals 15 residues. The CDR3 DNA is TGTGCCAGCAGCTTACGGCACAGGGCCGATTACGAGCAGTACTTC. It codes for CASSLRHRADYEQYF.

The chain carries TRBV11-2 and TRBJ2-7, with D perhaps matching TRBD2 (6 bases). The last part of the DNA fits TRBJ2-5 better; the J call may be wrong. Germline V gene sequence: CDR1 SGHAT, CDR2 FQNNGV. This CDR3 has 14 amino acids. The CDR3 DNA reads as TGTGCCAGCAGCTTCCTCGGGGGTGGAGAGACCCAGTACTTC. It translates to CASSFLGGGETQYF.

V and J are TRBV4-1 and TRBJ1-1; TRBD1 might be the D (6 bases). The CDR3 has 14 residues. CDR1 and CDR2 (germline): MGHRA, YSYEKL. V lost 8 bases, J lost 2 bases, and 15 bases lay in between. CDR3 sequence (DNA): TGCGCCAGCCGACCACACAGGGATAACACTGAAGCTTTCTTT. Its translation: CASRPHRDNTEAFF.

This chain connects TRBV6-2 or TRBV6-3 to TRBJ2-7; 7 nucleotides agree with TRBD1. From germline, CDR1 is MNHEY and CDR2 SVGEGT. After removal of 7 bases from V and 2 bases from J, the junction contained 8 bases not matched to a gene. The CDR3 length is 14 residues. CDR3 loop: CASIHDRAPYEQYF. The CDR3 coding sequence is TGTGCCAGCATCCACGACAGGGCCCCCTACGAGCAGTACTTC.

The chain combines TRBV7-2 with TRBJ2-7, with D possibly matching TRBD2 (5 bases). The end of the DNA is better explained by TRBJ2-5, so the J call may be wrong. This CDR3 region has 16 residues. Per the germline V gene, CDR1 is SGHTA and CDR2 is FQGNSA. CDR3 sequence reads: CASSLWISSGMETQYF. The CDR3, as DNA: TGTGCCAGCAGCTTATGGATTTCATCCGGGATGGAGACCCAGTACTTC.

This clonotype is a singleton in its sample. The V gene is TRBV12-3 or TRBV12-4, the J gene TRBJ2-5; D might be TRBD2 (7 bases). Trimming took 10 bases from V and 2 from J, leaving 20 bases between them. There are 15 residues in the CDR3. The chain's CDR3 is CATSRGGGPQETQYF. CDR3 DNA: TGTGCCACCTCAAGGGGGGGGGGACCACAAGAGACCCAGTACTTC.

The gene calls are TRBV4-1 and TRBJ2-7, with a weak D call TRBD1 (5 bases). Germline CDR1 reads MGHRA; CDR2 reads YSYEKL. V was cut by 3 bases and J by 0 bases, with 18 bases left in between. The CDR3 is made up of 17 amino acids. CDR3 DNA: TGCGCCAGCAGCCACGTGCCCAGGGAAACTAACTCCTACGAGCAGTACTTC. Translation: CASSHVPRETNSYEQYF.

The genes are TRBV20-1 and TRBJ2-7; the D gene is possibly TRBD2 (6 bases). The CDR3 runs to 12 residues. V gave up 5 bases and J gave up 3 bases, with 11 bases separating them. Per germline, CDR1 DFQATT and CDR2 SNEGSKA (reference sequence). This CDR3 is CSAPGVYYEQYF. CDR3 nucleotides: TGCAGTGCTCCGGGGGTGTACTACGAGCAGTACTTC.

J is TRBJ1-1 and V is TRBV7-2; 7 bases map to TRBD1. The CDR3 covers 15 residues. CDR1 and CDR2 (germline): SGHTA, FQGNSA. The V gene end was trimmed by 8 bases and the J gene end by 2 bases; junction bases not matched to a gene: 11. Here the CDR3 DNA reads TGTGCCAGCTCAATACAGGGGATGACAAACACTGAAGCTTTCTTT. Protein sequence: CASSIQGMTNTEAFF.

J is TRBJ1-4 and V is TRBV29-1; D uncertain. This CDR3 spans 11 amino acids. V was pared by 8 bases and J by 8 bases, with 12 bases between. The V gene's germline CDR1 is SQVTM and CDR2 ANQGSEA. The CDR3 sequence is CSILSPEKLFF. CDR3 sequence (DNA): TGCAGCATTCTAAGTCCCGAAAAACTGTTTTTT.

The table lists this clonotype with a few counts. The chain links TRBV6-2 or TRBV6-3 to TRBJ2-6, with D unclear. This CDR3 spans 19 amino acids. V lost 4 bases, J lost 2 bases, and 21 bases lay in between. Germline V CDR1 and CDR2: MNHEY, SVGEGT. This CDR3 reads CASSFPPTIVRAGANVLTF. CDR3 DNA sequence: TGTGCCAGCAGTTTTCCGCCCACTATAGTTCGAGCTGGGGCCAACGTCCTGACTTTC.

The chain employs TRBV4-1 and TRBJ1-1; no clear D. The CDR3 runs 14 residues. Between the trimmed V and J ends, which lost 2 bases and 5 bases, there was a span of 12 bases. From germline, CDR1 is MGHRA and CDR2 YSYEKL. The CDR3 DNA is TGCGCCAGCAGCCAACAGGAAACTTTGACTGAAGCTTTCTTT. As protein: CASSQQETLTEAFF.

V and J are TRBV5-1 and TRBJ1-5; tentatively, D is TRBD1 (5 bases). V shed 4 bases and J shed 2 bases, with 13 bases lying between them. The CDR3 has 15 residues. Germline loops: CDR1 SGHRS, CDR2 YFSETQ. As DNA, the CDR3 is TGCGCCAGCAGCGGCCGGGACCGAGGCAATCAGCCCCAGCATTTT. Translation: CASSGRDRGNQPQHF.

The chain uses TRBV4-3 and TRBJ1-3; D is possibly TRBD1 (6 bases). CDR3 size: 15 residues. V was cut by 0 bases and J by 4 bases, with 10 bases left in between. Germline V gene data show CDR1 as LGHNA and CDR2 as YSLEER. The CDR3 nucleotides read TGCGCCAGCAGCCAAGATTGGGGGACAGGAAACACCATATATTTT. It yields the protein CASSQDWGTGNTIYF.

The count of this clonotype is one. This chain links TRBV6-6 with TRBJ1-2, with 7 bases that match TRBD1. The V gene end was trimmed by 3 bases and the J gene end by 7 bases; junction bases not matched to a gene: 5. The CDR3 has 13 amino acids. Germline V CDR1 and CDR2: MNHNY, SVGAGI (reference sequence). CDR3 DNA sequence: TGTGCCAGCAGTTATAACACAGGGGTTGGCTACACCTTC. Its protein product is CASSYNTGVGYTF.

The V gene is TRBV15, the J gene TRBJ2-7, with unresolved D. Per the germline V gene, CDR1 is LNHNV and CDR2 is YYDKDF (reference sequence). The CDR3 spans 14 residues. The V gene lost 0 bases and the J gene lost 2 bases, with 8 bases spanning the gap. CDR3 sequence (DNA): TGTGCCACCAGCAGAGAAAGTGGCGCCTACGAGCAGTACTTC. It encodes CATSRESGAYEQYF.